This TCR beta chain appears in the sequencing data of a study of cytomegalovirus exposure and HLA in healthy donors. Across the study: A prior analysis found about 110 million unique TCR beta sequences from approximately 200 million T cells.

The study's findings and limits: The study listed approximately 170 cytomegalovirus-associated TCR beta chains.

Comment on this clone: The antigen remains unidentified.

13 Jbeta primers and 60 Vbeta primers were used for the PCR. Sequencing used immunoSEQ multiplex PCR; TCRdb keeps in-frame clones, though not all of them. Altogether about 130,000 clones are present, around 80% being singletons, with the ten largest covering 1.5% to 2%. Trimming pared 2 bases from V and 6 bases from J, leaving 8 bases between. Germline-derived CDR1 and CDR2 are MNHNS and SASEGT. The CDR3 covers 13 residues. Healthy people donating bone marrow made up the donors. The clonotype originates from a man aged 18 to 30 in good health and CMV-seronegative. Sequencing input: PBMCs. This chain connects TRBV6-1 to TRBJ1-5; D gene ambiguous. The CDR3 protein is CASSERPSQPQHF. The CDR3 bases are TGTGCCAGCAGTGAACGTCCGAGTCAGCCCCAGCATTTT.